This TCR beta chain originates from a study of T cell responses to AZD1222 COVID-19 vaccine. Findings of the study overall: The number of AZD1222 recipients seropositive at baseline was only five to seven. Regions 160-218 and 743-854 dominated among vaccine-associated CD4 TCRs spanning spike.

TCRdb keeps only in-frame clones here, not all; method: immunoSEQ multiplex PCR. The table lists 140,000 to 150,000 clones, 80% to 95% of them singletons. Comments on this clone: The antigen remains unidentified.

The CDR3 totals 16 residues. CDR1 and CDR2 from the germline V gene are SGHTA and FQGTGA. With 5 bases clipped from V and 0 bases from J, the junction kept 8 bases outside the gene matches. The sequence was obtained from an adult in good health. Sequencing was performed on peripheral blood, taken on day 0 of AZD1222 vaccination. The chain links TRBV7-3 to TRBJ1-1; 8 nucleotides line up with TRBD1. Here the CDR3 reads CASSRGMDRVNTEAFF. Written as DNA, the CDR3 is TGTGCCAGCAGCAGGGGCATGGACAGGGTGAACACTGAAGCTTTCTTT.